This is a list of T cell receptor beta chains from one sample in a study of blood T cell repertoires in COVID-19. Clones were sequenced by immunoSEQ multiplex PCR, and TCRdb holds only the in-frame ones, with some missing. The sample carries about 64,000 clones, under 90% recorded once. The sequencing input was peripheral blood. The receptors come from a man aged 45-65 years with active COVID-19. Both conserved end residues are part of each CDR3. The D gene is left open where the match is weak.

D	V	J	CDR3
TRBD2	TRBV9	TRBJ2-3	CASSARTSAAGDTQYF
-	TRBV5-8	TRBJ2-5	CASRKHSQETQYF
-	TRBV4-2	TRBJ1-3	CASSPGPEVGNTIYF
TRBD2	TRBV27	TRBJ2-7	CASSWLAGGPYEQYF
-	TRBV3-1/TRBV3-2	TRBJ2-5	CASSPEYQETQYF
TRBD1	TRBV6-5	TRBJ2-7	CASSRTGDSYEQYF
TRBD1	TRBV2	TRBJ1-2	CASSDTGGNYGYTF
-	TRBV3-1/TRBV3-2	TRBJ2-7	CASSQDTVRAYEQYF
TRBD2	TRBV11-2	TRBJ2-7	CASSLTDSGVYEQYF
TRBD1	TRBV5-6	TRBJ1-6	CASTLGTGYNSPLHF
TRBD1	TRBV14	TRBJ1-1	CASSRAGGAKTEAFF
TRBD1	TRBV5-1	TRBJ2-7	CASSPRDRLSYEQYF
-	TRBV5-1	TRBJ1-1	CASSSLLNTEAFF
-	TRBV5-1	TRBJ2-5	CASSPGETQYF
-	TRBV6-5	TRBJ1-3	CASRTTSINTIYF
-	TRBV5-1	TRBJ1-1	CASSFGGLSMNTEAFF